This entry features one T cell receptor (beta chain) sequence. The target antigen is unknown. The sample belongs to a study of cytomegalovirus exposure and HLA in healthy donors. The wider study: There were a few hundred genotyped donors. Of these, 81% fell in the genetic ancestry cluster associated with self-reported Caucasian donors. Study-wide points: Analysis performed later showed TCR beta chains linked to HLA being more clonally expanded than equally common others. TCR beta V segments were, for the most part, productive about 90% or about 30% of the time in an earlier analysis. When analyzed later, a missense DCLRE1C variant was found to be linked to TCR beta V- and J-gene trimming.

The PCR contained 60 Vbeta and 13 Jbeta primers. TCRdb's table, derived via immunoSEQ multiplex PCR, lists solely in-frame clones and lacks some. The sample carries about 160,000 clones, about 60% recorded once. The V end was cut by 1 base, the J end by 0 bases, with 17 bases between. Germline assignment: CDR1 SQVTM and CDR2 ANQGSEA. The length of the CDR3 is 17 residues. The sequenced material came from PBMCs. The sequence came from a woman aged 55-70 years in good health and CMV-seropositive. The chain has TRBV29-1 and TRBJ2-3, with D possibly matching TRBD2 (7 bases). The CDR3 nucleotides read TGCAGCGTTGAAGGGGGGGGCACTAGCCCTAGCACAGATACGCAGTATTTT. Translated, it gives CSVEGGGTSPSTDTQYF.